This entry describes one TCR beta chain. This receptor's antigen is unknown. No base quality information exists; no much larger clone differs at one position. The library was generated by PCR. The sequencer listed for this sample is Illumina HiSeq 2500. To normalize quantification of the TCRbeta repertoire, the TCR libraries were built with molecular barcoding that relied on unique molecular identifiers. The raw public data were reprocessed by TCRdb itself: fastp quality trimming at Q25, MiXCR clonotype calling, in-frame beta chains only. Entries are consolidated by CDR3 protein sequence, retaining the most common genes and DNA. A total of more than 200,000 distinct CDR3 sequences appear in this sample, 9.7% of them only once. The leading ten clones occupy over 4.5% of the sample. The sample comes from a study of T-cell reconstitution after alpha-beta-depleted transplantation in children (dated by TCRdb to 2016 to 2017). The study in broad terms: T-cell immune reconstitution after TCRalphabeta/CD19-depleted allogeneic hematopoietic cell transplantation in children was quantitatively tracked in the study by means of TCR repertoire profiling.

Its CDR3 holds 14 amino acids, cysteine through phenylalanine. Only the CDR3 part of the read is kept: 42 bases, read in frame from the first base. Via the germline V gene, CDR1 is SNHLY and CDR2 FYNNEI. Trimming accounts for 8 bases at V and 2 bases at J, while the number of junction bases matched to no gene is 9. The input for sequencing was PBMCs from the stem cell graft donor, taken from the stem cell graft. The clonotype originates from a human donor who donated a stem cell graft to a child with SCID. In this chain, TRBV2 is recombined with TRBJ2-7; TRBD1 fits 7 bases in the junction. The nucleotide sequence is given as TGTGCCAGCGATCCGGGGACAGACACCTACGAGCAGTACTTC. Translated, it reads CASDPGTDTYEQYF.